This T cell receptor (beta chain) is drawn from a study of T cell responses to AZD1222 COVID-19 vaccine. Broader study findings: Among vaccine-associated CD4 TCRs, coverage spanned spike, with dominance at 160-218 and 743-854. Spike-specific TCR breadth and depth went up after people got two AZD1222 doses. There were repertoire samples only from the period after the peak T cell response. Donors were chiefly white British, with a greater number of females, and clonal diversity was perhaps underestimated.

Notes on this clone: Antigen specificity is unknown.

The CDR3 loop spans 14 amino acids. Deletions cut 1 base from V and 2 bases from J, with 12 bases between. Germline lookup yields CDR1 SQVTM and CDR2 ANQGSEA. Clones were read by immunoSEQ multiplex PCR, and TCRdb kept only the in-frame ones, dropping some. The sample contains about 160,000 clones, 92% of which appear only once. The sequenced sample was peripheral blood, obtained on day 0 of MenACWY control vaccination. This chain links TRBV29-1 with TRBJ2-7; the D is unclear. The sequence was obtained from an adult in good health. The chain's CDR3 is CSVEGLTAAYEQYF. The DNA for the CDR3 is TGCAGCGTTGAAGGATTGACCGCCGCCTACGAGCAGTACTTC.